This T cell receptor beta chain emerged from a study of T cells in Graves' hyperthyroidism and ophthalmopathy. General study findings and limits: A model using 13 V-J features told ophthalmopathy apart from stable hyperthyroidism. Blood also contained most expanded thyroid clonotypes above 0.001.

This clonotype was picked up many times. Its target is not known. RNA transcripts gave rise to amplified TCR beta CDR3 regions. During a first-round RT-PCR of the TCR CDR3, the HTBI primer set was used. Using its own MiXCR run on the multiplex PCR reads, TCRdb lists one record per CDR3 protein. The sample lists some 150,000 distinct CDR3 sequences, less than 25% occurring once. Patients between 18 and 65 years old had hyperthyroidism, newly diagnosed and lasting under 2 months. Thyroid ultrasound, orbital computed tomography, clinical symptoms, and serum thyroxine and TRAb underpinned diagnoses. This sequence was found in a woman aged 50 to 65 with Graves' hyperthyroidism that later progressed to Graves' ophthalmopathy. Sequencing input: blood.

CDR3 DNA sequence: TGTGCCAGCAGCCTTTCTCTCCTCCCGGGCTCCTACAATGAGCAGTTCTTC. Residues: CASSLSLLPGSYNEQFF. The chain combines TRBV11-2 with TRBJ2-1, with D unresolved. CDR1 and CDR2 (germline): SGHAT, FQNNGV. Trimming removed 5 bases at V and 0 bases at J, with 17 bases between. The CDR3 runs 17 residues. The full variable domain, its missing parts supplied by reference TRBV11-2 and TRBJ2-1, is EAGVAQSPRYKIIEKRQSVAFWCNPISGHATLYWYQQILGQGPKLLIQFQNNGVVDDSQLPKDRFSAERLKGVDSTLKIQPAKLEDSAVYLCASSLSLLPGSYNEQFFGPGTRLTVL.